A single sample gave rise to the 5 T cell receptor beta chains below, sequenced in a study of T cell responses to AZD1222 COVID-19 vaccine. The data were produced by immunoSEQ multiplex PCR, yet TCRdb's version contains in-frame clones alone and is incomplete. The sample holds over 120,000 clones; approximately 89% are singletons and the top ten take roughly 1.5%. The sequencing here drew on peripheral blood, taken 28 days after the second AZD1222 dose. The origin of the receptors is an adult who received the AZD1222 COVID-19 vaccine.

This sequence joins TRBV28 and TRBJ1-1; D is undetermined. CDR1 is MDHEN, CDR2 SYDVKM, per germline. The V and J ends lost 6 bases and 10 bases respectively, with 15 bases between them. This CDR3 has 12 amino acids. This CDR3 is CASSLRTRSAFF. CDR3 coding DNA: TGTGCCAGCAGCCTTCGGACTAGGTCAGCTTTCTTT.

The chain links TRBV6-6 to TRBJ1-2; 7 nucleotides agree with TRBD1. Germline loops: CDR1 MNHNY, CDR2 SVGAGI (reference sequence). The CDR3 length is 14 residues. With V trimmed by 6 bases and J by 7 bases, 11 bases remained unmatched. This CDR3 is CASSSKRTGSGYTF. CDR3 DNA: TGTGCCAGCAGCTCCAAACGGACAGGCTCTGGCTACACCTTC.

The chain has TRBV6-6 and TRBJ2-2; a weak D match, TRBD1 (6 bases). This CDR3 comprises 19 residues. CDR1 is MNHNY, CDR2 SVGAGI, per germline (reference sequence). V lost 5 bases to trimming and J lost 2 bases, with 24 bases between them. CDR3 nucleotides: TGTGCCAGCAGTCAGAGGACAGCTAAGGGGATAAGAAACACCGGGGAGCTGTTTTTT. Its protein is CASSQRTAKGIRNTGELFF.

The V gene is TRBV18, the J gene TRBJ1-1; D is ambiguous. This CDR3 comprises 15 residues. V was pared by 0 bases and J by 4 bases, with 12 bases between. Per germline, CDR1 KGHSH and CDR2 LQKENI. CDR3 amino acids: CASSPPSGGGTEAFF. CDR3 DNA sequence: TGTGCCAGCTCACCACCGTCTGGCGGCGGCACTGAAGCTTTCTTT. The full variable domain, completed using reference TRBV18 and TRBJ1-1, is NAGVMQNPRHLVRRRGQEARLRCSPMKGHSHVYWYRQLPEEGLKFMVYLQKENIIDESGMPKERFSAEFPKEGPSILRIQQVVRGDSAAYFCASSPPSGGGTEAFFGQGTRLTVV.

The sample holds one count of this clone. This sequence joins TRBV7-2 and TRBJ2-5, with D possibly TRBD1 on 6 matching bases. Germline loops: CDR1 SGHTA, CDR2 FQGNSA. This CDR3 is 18 amino acids long. The V end was cut by 4 bases, the J end by 1 base, with 22 bases between. CDR3 sequence (DNA): TGTGCCAGCAGCTACAAGACAGGTACCCCTCTGATCCAAGAGACCCAGTACTTC. As protein: CASSYKTGTPLIQETQYF. Variable domain in full (rest from reference TRBV7-2 and TRBJ2-5): GAGVSQSPSNKVTEKGKDVELRCDPISGHTALYWYRQSLGQGLEFLIYFQGNSAPDKSGLPSDRFSAERTGGSVSTLTIQRTQQEDSAVYLCASSYKTGTPLIQETQYFGPGTRLLVL.